What follows is one T cell receptor beta chain and its context. Antigen unknown. PCR was performed using 60 Vbeta and 13 Jbeta primers. Libraries were prepared by immunoSEQ multiplex PCR; TCRdb keeps only in-frame clonotypes and omits some of them. Counted here are around 94,000 clones, roughly 85% occurring once; the ten biggest clones make up just over 2.5%. Each of the donors was a healthy bone marrow donor. This entry belongs to a study of cytomegalovirus exposure and HLA in healthy donors. Regarding the study as a whole: Earlier analysis found most TCR beta V segments productive about 87% or about 30% of the time. Cytomegalovirus association was assigned to about 150 TCR beta chains. In a later analysis, an Asian-associated ancestry cluster reportedly showed fewer N-insertions than the approximately 610-donor mean.

Germline CDR1 LNHDA, CDR2 SQIVND (reference sequence). The CDR3 is made up of 14 amino acids. The ends were cut back, 8 bases at V and 5 bases at J, with 15 bases in the middle. Sample: PBMCs. The chain joins TRBV19 to TRBJ1-4; tentative D call: TRBD1 (5 bases). This sequence was found in a man between 40 and 49 years old in good health and CMV-seronegative. This CDR3 reads CASGTLPGNEKLFF. CDR3 sequence (DNA): TGTGCCAGTGGGACTCTTCCAGGGAATGAAAAACTGTTTTTT.